The source of this T cell receptor beta chain is a study of OX40 agonist ivuxolimab in advanced cancers. At the level of the study: Each patient was given ivuxolimab into a vein every 2 weeks, at 0.01 to 10 mg/kg. Patients treated during dose escalation were battling hepatocellular carcinoma, melanoma, renal cell or head and neck cancer. Among those enrolled, mean age was 60 years (range about 23 to 90) and 82.7% were male.

The V gene's germline CDR1 is SGHNT and CDR2 YENEEA. Trimming cost V 1 base and J 1 base, with 8 bases left between them. CDR3 length equals 14 residues. Concerning this clone: Its antigen remains unidentified.

Assay: immunoSEQ multiplex PCR; the TCRdb copy retains only in-frame clones and omits some. This sample yields about 50,000 clones, of which approximately 75% are seen a single time; 2% to 3% belongs to the top ten. General observations from the study: Average numbers of expanded clones were greater in CD8+ T cells than in CD4+.

The sample in question was CD4+ or CD8+ T cells sorted from blood, obtained in a trial of the OX40 agonist ivuxolimab. This clonotype was sampled from an adult with an advanced solid tumor such as melanoma, head and neck, liver or kidney cancer. The V call is TRBV11-3, the J call TRBJ2-7, with D unclear. CDR3 amino acids: CASSLVVGSYEQYF. CDR3 bases: TGTGCCAGCAGCTTAGTGGTGGGTTCCTACGAGCAGTACTTC.